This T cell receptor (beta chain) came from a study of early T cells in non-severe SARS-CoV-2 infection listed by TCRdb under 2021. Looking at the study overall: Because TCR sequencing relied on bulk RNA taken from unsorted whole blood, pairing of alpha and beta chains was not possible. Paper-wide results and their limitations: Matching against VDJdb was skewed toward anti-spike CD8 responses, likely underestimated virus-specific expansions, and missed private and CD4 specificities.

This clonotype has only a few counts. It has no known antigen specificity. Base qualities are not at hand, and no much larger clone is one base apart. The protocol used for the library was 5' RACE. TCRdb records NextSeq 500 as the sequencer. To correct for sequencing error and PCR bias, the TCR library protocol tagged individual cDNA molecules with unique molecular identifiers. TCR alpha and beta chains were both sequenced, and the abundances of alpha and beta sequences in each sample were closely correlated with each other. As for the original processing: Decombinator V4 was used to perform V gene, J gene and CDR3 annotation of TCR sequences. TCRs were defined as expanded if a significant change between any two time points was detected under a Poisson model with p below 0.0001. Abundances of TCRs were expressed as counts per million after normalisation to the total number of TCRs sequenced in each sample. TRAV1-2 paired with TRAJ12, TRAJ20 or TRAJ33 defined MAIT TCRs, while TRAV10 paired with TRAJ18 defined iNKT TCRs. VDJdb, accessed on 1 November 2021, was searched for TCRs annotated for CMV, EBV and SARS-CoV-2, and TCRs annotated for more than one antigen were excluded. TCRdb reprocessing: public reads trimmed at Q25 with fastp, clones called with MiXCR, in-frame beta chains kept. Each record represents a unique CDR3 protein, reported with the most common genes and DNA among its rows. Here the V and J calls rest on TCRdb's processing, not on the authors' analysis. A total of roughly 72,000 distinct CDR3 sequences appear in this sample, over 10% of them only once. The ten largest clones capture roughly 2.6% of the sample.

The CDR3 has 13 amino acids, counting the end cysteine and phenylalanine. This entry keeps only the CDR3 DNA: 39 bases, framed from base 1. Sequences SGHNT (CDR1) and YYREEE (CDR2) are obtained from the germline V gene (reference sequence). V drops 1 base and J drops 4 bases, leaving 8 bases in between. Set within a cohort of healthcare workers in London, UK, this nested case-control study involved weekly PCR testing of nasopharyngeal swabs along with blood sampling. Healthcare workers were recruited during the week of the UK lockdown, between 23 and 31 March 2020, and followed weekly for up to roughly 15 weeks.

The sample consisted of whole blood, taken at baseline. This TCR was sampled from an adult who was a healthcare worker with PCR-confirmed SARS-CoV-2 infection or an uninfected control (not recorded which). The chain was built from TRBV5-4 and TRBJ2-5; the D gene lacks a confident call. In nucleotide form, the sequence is TGTGCCAGCAGCTTGCCGCTCTCAGAGACCCAGTACTTC. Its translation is CASSLPLSETQYF.